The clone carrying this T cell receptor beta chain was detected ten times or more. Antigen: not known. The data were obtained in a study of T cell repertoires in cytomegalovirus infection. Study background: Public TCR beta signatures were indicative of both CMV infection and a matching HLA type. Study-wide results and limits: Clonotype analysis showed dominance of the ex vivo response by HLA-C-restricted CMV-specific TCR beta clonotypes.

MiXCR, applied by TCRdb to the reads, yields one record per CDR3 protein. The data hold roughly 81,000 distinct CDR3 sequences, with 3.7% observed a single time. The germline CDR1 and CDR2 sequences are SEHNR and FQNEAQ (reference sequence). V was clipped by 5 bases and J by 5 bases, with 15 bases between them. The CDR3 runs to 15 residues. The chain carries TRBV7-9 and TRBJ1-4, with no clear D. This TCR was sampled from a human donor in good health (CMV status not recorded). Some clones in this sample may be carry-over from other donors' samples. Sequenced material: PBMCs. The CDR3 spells CASSRAEGRNEKLFF. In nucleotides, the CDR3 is TGTGCCAGCAGCCGCGCGGAGGGCAGGAATGAAAAACTGTTTTTT.